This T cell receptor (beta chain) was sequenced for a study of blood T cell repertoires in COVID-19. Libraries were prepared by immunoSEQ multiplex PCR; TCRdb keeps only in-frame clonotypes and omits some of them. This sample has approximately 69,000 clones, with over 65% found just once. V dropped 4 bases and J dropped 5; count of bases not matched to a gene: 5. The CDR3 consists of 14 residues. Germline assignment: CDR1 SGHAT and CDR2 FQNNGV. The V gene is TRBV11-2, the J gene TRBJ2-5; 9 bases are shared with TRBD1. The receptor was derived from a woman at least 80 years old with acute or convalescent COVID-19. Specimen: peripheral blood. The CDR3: CASSSGQGLETQYF. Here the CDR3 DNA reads TGTGCCAGCAGCTCCGGACAGGGGCTGGAGACCCAGTACTTC.